The sequence of this TCR beta chain was determined in a study of patients and donors after allogeneic stem cell transplantation (TCRdb year 2020). Libraries were prepared through RT-PCR. These reads were obtained on a NextSeq 550. TCRdb trimmed the raw reads at Q25, called clones with MiXCR and kept productive beta chains. Every distinct CDR3 protein forms one entry, paired with its most common genes and DNA. The sample has over 150,000 distinct CDR3 sequences on record, 40% to 45% of them singletons. Together, the top ten hold around 35% of the sample. The germline V gene encodes CDR1 SNHLY and CDR2 FYNNEI. Between the V and J ends, shortened by 7 bases and 9 bases respectively, the junction contains 16 bases. The CDR3 goes from the cysteine to the phenylalanine over 12 residues. Only the CDR3 part of the read is kept: 36 bases, read in frame from the first base. Of note for this clonotype: Its antigen specificity is not known. Base quality data are lacking; no much larger clone is found one base away.

The sequence derives from a human donor who was either an allogeneic HSCT recipient or a stem cell or donor lymphocyte infusion donor (not recorded which). It is not recorded whose cells these are; they may come from a transplant donor. Material for sequencing was blood, either unsorted or a sorted T cell fraction (not recorded which). The sequence is built from TRBV2 and TRBJ2-7; perhaps TRBD2 is the D gene, with 5 bases matching. The CDR3 region reads CASIHGGRGQYF. The DNA sequence is as follows: TGTGCCAGCATTCATGGAGGTCGCGGGCAGTACTTC. Reference TRBV2 and TRBJ2-7 genes cover what lies past the CDR3, so the full variable domain is EPEVTQTPSHQVTQMGQEVILRCVPISNHLYFYWYRQILGQKVEFLVSFYNNEISEKSEIFDDQFSVERPDGSNFTLKIRSTKLEDSAMYFCASIHGGRGQYFGPGTRLTVT.